This record concerns one T cell receptor beta chain sequence. What it binds is unknown. Only in-frame clones appear in the TCRdb table, and some are missing; sequencing was by immunoSEQ multiplex PCR. The sample holds under 35,000 clones; about 92% are singletons and the top ten take approximately 3.9%. The record originates from a study of T cells in localized non-small cell lung cancer. The study, taken as a whole, reports: Investigators sequenced only a single tumor region, leaving heterogeneity possible. A median of roughly 57 clones ranked among the top 100 in tumor appeared in adjacent lung.

Germline values: CDR1 SGHDN, CDR2 FVKESK. The CDR3 has 14 residues. The V gene lost 2 bases and the J gene lost 4 bases, with 11 bases spanning the gap. The chain is built from TRBV14 and TRBJ1-1, with unresolved D. The source material was peripheral blood mononuclear cells, sampled before any cancer treatment. This sequence originates from a woman aged 40-75 years with stage III lung adenocarcinoma. CDR3 protein: CASSQTSARTEAFF. The DNA for the CDR3 is TGTGCCAGCAGCCAAACGTCTGCCCGCACTGAAGCTTTCTTT.